Described below is a single TCR beta chain sequence and its context. CDR3 length: 15 residues. Trimming pared 5 bases from V and 8 bases from J, leaving 19 bases between. Per the germline V gene, CDR1 is MNHEY and CDR2 is SVGEGT. The sample comes from a study of blood T cell repertoires in COVID-19. Per the original data handling: Amplification with reference gene primers provided the estimates of nucleated cell counts. The data were produced by immunoSEQ multiplex PCR, yet TCRdb's version contains in-frame clones alone and is incomplete. V and J calls and clone size are copied from that table; D and trimming were computed from the DNA. The table has roughly 100,000 clones, more than 90% seen once.

The gene calls are TRBV6-2 or TRBV6-3 and TRBJ2-1, with TRBD1 as a possible D gene (6 bases). This clonotype originated in a woman in her forties or fifties with COVID-19, enrolled during active disease. Material: peripheral blood. The CDR3, as DNA: TGTGCCAGCAGTCTAGGGGGACCTAAGGGCGATGAGCAGTTCTTC. Protein product: CASSLGGPKGDEQFF.